The 21 T cell receptor beta chains listed next were all sequenced from one sample in a study of blood T cells in healthy people across ages. The second PCR ran roughly 7 to 12 cycles with a sample-barcoded 5' primer and J-beta primers. TCRdb analysed the 5' RACE reads with MiXCR anew, one entry per CDR3 protein. Of about 540,000 distinct CDR3 sequences listed, about 25% are singletons. Separately, the same data were catalogued under a study of T cells of mothers and their children.

Sequencing was carried out using blood. These TCRs come from a boy younger than 18 in good health.

A single count supports this clonotype. The rearrangement joins TRBV29-1 to TRBJ2-1, with a weak D call TRBD2 (5 bases). CDR3 size: 16 residues. Germline CDR1 is SQVTM and CDR2 is ANQGSEA. The V end was cut by 5 bases, the J end by 6 bases, with 23 bases between. The CDR3 loop reads CSVRPVAGYIGNEQFF. The CDR3, as DNA: TGCAGCGTTCGCCCAGTCGCGGGTTATATAGGCAATGAGCAGTTCTTC.

The chain combines TRBV4-1 with TRBJ2-7, with 8 bases aligning to TRBD1. The length of the CDR3 is 16 residues. Germline lookup yields CDR1 MGHRA and CDR2 YSYEKL. The V gene end was trimmed by 3 bases and the J gene end by 0 bases; junction bases not matched to a gene: 7. CDR3 nucleotides: TGCGCCAGCAGCCATCACGGACAGGGCAGCTCCTACGAGCAGTACTTC. Encoded protein: CASSHHGQGSSYEQYF.

The chain couples TRBV9 to TRBJ1-6; D uncertain. The CDR3 covers 13 residues. Germline-derived CDR1 and CDR2 are SGDLS and YYNGEE. V was cut by 4 bases and J by 8 bases, with 10 bases left in between. The DNA for the CDR3 is TGTGCCAGCAGCCCCAGGTCGTATTCACCCCTCCACTTT. Translating it yields CASSPRSYSPLHF.

This clonotype has a handful of counts. The genes are TRBV19 and TRBJ2-5, with D maybe TRBD2 (6 bases). This CDR3 spans 11 amino acids. V lost 10 bases and J lost 6, with 12 bases in between. The V gene's germline CDR1 is LNHDA and CDR2 SQIVND (reference sequence). DNA of the CDR3: TGTGCCACCACGGCGGGAAAGACCCAGTACTTC. It translates to CATTAGKTQYF.

This clonotype has only a few counts. CDR3 DNA sequence: TGTGCCAGCAGTCGCGGGGGAACTAGCGGTAACTACGAGCAGTACTTC. Its protein is CASSRGGTSGNYEQYF. The chain recombines TRBV7-2 with TRBJ2-7, with 8 bases fitting TRBD2. Per the germline V gene, CDR1 is SGHTA and CDR2 is FQGNSA. Trimming took 6 bases from V and 3 from J; bases not matched to a gene: 13. The CDR3 contains 16 residues.

This clonotype appeared a few times. The chain carries TRBV9 and TRBJ2-1; the D gene could be TRBD1 or TRBD2 (6 bases each). Deletions cut 0 bases from V and 3 bases from J, with 13 bases between. Germline V gene sequence: CDR1 SGDLS, CDR2 YYNGEE. CDR3 size: 16 residues. Here the CDR3 reads CASSVEGGAGYNEQFF. CDR3 bases: TGTGCCAGCAGCGTAGAGGGGGGCGCTGGCTACAATGAGCAGTTCTTC. The full variable domain, completed using reference TRBV9 and TRBJ2-1, is DSGVTQTPKHLITATGQRVTLRCSPRSGDLSVYWYQQSLDQGLQFLIQYYNGEERAKGNILERFSAQQFPDLHSELNLSSLELGDSALYFCASSVEGGAGYNEQFFGPGTRLTVL.

The J gene is TRBJ2-5, the V gene TRBV5-1, with TRBD2 as a possible D gene (6 bases). The end of the DNA is better explained by TRBJ2-1, so the J call may be wrong. The CDR3 is 14 residues long. CDR1 and CDR2 (germline): SGHRS, YFSETQ. The CDR3: CASSPGVLVGEQFF. The CDR3 nucleotides read TGCGCCAGCAGCCCGGGGGTCCTAGTCGGGGAGCAGTTCTTC.

The rearrangement links TRBV5-1 to TRBJ2-3; D is unresolved. The germline V gene has CDR1 SGHRS and CDR2 YFSETQ. The CDR3 consists of 13 residues. V was trimmed by 4 bases and J by 5 bases, leaving 11 bases between them. CDR3 in amino acids: CASSPLSQDTQYF. CDR3 sequence (DNA): TGCGCCAGCAGCCCACTTAGCCAAGATACGCAGTATTTT.

This clonotype was counted between two and nine times. The gene calls are TRBV5-1 and TRBJ2-7, with D possibly being TRBD2 (7 bases). The CDR3 length is 13 residues. Germline CDR1 is SGHRS and CDR2 is YFSETQ. V lost 6 bases, J lost 4 bases, and 14 bases lay in between. The CDR3 sequence: CASTVRGGYEQYF. The DNA for the CDR3 is TGCGCCAGCACGGTCAGGGGAGGGTACGAGCAGTACTTC.

This clonotype has just a few counts. The chain recombines TRBV7-2 with TRBJ2-1; 9 bases fit TRBD2. The CDR3 sequence is 15 residues long. The trim removed 6 bases at V and 3 bases at J, leaving 6 bases unmatched. Germline loops: CDR1 SGHTA, CDR2 FQGNSA. CDR3 sequence reads: CASRQGLADYNEQFF. The CDR3 nucleotides read TGTGCCAGCAGACAGGGACTAGCTGACTACAATGAGCAGTTCTTC.

The CDR3 sequence is CASSYSSLDTWLDNEQFF. DNA for the CDR3: TGTGCCAGCAGTTACTCATCCCTGGACACCTGGTTGGACAATGAGCAGTTCTTC. The chain combines TRBV6-2 or TRBV6-3 with TRBJ2-1; a weak D match, TRBD1 (5 bases). Germline assignment: CDR1 MNHEY and CDR2 SVGEGT. V was cut by 0 bases and J by 5 bases, with 20 bases left in between. This CDR3 is built from 18 residues.

This clonotype was counted only a few times. The chain combines TRBV20-1 with TRBJ2-7; D may be TRBD1 or TRBD2 (6 bases each). Between the trimmed V and J ends, which lost 6 bases and 3 bases, there was a span of 21 bases. The CDR3 is 15 residues long. Germline CDR1 reads DFQATT; CDR2 reads SNEGSKA (reference sequence). The CDR3 DNA reads TGCAGTGCCAAGGGGGGCCTGGACGGGTACTACGAGCAGTACTTC. It encodes CSAKGGLDGYYEQYF.

In nucleotides, the CDR3 is TGCGCCAGCAGCCAAGCTAGCGGGCTCTACGAGCAGTACTTC. As protein: CASSQASGLYEQYF. The chain joins TRBV4-1 to TRBJ2-7, with 8 nucleotides matching TRBD2. There are 14 residues in the CDR3. Trimming at V came to 1 base and at J to 3 bases, leaving 2 bases not matched to a gene. Germline CDR1 is MGHRA and CDR2 is YSYEKL.

This clonotype was seen many times. The chain links TRBV5-1 to TRBJ2-7, with 10 bases identical to TRBD2. Trimming cost V 0 bases and J 3 bases; bases outside gene matches: 3. Germline V gene sequence: CDR1 SGHRS, CDR2 YFSETQ. The CDR3 has 15 amino acids. The DNA for the CDR3 is TGCGCCAGCAGCTTGGCGCTAGCGGGAGACTACGAGCAGTACTTC. It translates to CASSLALAGDYEQYF.

This clonotype was seen a few times. The gene calls are TRBV4-1 and TRBJ1-2; D gene ambiguous. CDR1 and CDR2 (germline): MGHRA, YSYEKL. CDR3 size: 17 residues. V was clipped by 4 bases and J by 2 bases, with 20 bases between them. The CDR3 loop reads CASSRVSVGPGNYGYTF. The CDR3 DNA reads as TGCGCCAGCAGCCGGGTATCGGTTGGCCCCGGGAACTATGGCTACACCTTC.

CDR3 coding DNA: TGCAGTGCCCCGACCGACTTGGACTACGAGCAGTACTTC. The encoded protein is CSAPTDLDYEQYF. The chain couples TRBV20-1 to TRBJ2-7; D call uncertain. The CDR3 has 13 amino acids. Trimming pared 6 bases from V and 3 bases from J, leaving 15 bases between. Germline CDR1 reads DFQATT; CDR2 reads SNEGSKA (reference sequence).

This clonotype was counted between two and nine times. This sequence joins TRBV7-9 and TRBJ2-5; D assignment may be TRBD1 or TRBD2 (6 bases each). Near its end, the DNA agrees better with TRBJ2-1, so the J call may be wrong. This CDR3 spans 13 amino acids. From germline, CDR1 is SEHNR and CDR2 FQNEAQ (reference sequence). The CDR3: CASSLEGGNEQFF. CDR3 coding DNA: TGTGCCAGCAGCTTAGAGGGGGGAAATGAGCAGTTCTTC.

This chain uses TRBV20-1 with TRBJ1-1; D is perhaps TRBD1 (5 bases). Looked up from germline, CDR1 is DFQATT and CDR2 is SNEGSKA (reference sequence). This CDR3 contains 11 residues. The V and J ends lost 5 bases and 6 bases respectively, with 10 bases between them. CDR3 protein: CSAQGSAEAFF. CDR3 DNA: TGCAGTGCTCAGGGTAGCGCTGAAGCTTTCTTT.

This clonotype appeared a few times. An end of the junction does not agree with germline; a read error may underlie this. The chain employs TRBV7-9 and TRBJ2-1; possible D gene TRBD2, 6 bases. CDR3 length: 15 amino acids. Germline-derived CDR1 and CDR2 are SEHNR and FQNEAQ (reference sequence). The DNA of the CDR3 is TGTGCCAGCAGCTTTGAAGCGGGCCCATACAATGAGCAGCTCTTC. The encoded protein is CASSFEAGPYNEQLF.

This clonotype has at least ten counts. J is TRBJ2-1 and V is TRBV6-2 or TRBV6-3; D unresolved. This CDR3 contains 12 residues. Trimming removed 6 bases at V and 5 bases at J, with 8 bases between. Germline assignment: CDR1 MNHEY and CDR2 SVGEGT. As DNA, the CDR3 is TGTGCCAGCAGACCGGAGAACAATGAGCAGTTCTTC. Its translation is CASRPENNEQFF.

This clonotype was counted once. CDR3: CASSQGLAGTTDTQYF. The CDR3 DNA is TGTGCCAGCAGCCAGGGACTAGCGGGGACCACAGATACGCAGTATTTT. The chain carries TRBV7-9 and TRBJ2-3, with 13 bases identical to TRBD2. CDR1 and CDR2 (germline): SEHNR, FQNEAQ (reference sequence). Germline trimming cut 5 bases from V and 2 bases from J; bases unmatched to any gene: 4. There are 16 residues in the CDR3.